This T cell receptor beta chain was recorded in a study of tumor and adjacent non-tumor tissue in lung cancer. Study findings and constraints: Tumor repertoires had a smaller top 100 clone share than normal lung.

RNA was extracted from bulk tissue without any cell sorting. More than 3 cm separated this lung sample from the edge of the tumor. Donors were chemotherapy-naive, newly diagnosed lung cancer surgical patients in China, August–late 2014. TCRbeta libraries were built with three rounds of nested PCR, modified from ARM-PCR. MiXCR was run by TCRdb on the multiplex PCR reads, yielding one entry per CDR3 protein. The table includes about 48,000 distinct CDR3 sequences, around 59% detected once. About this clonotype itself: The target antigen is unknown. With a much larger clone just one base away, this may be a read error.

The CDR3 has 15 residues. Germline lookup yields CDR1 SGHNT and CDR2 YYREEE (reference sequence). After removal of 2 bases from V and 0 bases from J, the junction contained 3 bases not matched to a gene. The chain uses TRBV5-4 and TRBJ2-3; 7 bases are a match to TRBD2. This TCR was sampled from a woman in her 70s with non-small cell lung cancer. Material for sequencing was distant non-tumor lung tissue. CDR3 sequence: CASSFWGGSTDTQYF. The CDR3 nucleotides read TGTGCCAGCAGCTTTTGGGGGGGAAGCACAGATACGCAGTATTTT.